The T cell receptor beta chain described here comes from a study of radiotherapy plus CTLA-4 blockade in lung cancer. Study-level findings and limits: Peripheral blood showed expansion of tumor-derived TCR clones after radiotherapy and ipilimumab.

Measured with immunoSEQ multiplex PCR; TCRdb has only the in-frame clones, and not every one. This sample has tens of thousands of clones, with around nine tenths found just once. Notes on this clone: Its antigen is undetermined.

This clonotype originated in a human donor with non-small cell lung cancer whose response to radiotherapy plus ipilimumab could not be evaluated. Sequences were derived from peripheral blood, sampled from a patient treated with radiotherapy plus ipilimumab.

The CDR3 region has the DNA TGTGCCAGCAGTTTACCCGGGACAGGGACTCGGCAGTACTTC. Translated: CASSLPGTGTRQYF. The chain recombines TRBV28 with TRBJ2-5, with 9 positions matching TRBD1. V was clipped by 2 bases and J by 11 bases; unmatched bases: 9. The germline V gene encodes CDR1 MDHEN and CDR2 SYDVKM. This CDR3 contains 14 residues. Variable domain in full (rest from reference TRBV28 and TRBJ2-5): DVKVTQSSRYLVKRTGEKVFLECVQDMDHENMFWYRQDPGLGLRLIYFSYDVKMKEKGDIPEGYSVSREKKERFSLILESASTNQTSMYLCASSLPGTGTRQYFGPGTRLLVL.